A single sample is the source of the 20 T cell receptor beta chains below, sequenced in a study of blood T cell repertoires in COVID-19. TCRdb's copy holds only in-frame clones and misses some; the assay was immunoSEQ multiplex PCR. This table holds 200,000 to 250,000 clones, under 90% found once. The sample consisted of peripheral blood. These receptors all come from a woman older than 75 with acute or convalescent COVID-19.

The V gene is TRBV19, the J gene TRBJ2-1, with TRBD2 matching 11 bases. This CDR3 comprises 17 residues. Germline lookup yields CDR1 LNHDA and CDR2 SQIVND (reference sequence). The V and J ends lost 6 bases and 9 bases, in that order; junction bases with no gene match: 16. For the CDR3, the DNA is TGTGCCAGTAGCCCCCTCCTACTAGCGGGGGTACCGCGTGAGCAGTTCTTC. As protein: CASSPLLLAGVPREQFF.

In the case of this clone: This CDR3 is also generated by other DNA sequences in the sample. The chain couples TRBV3-1 (or the pseudogene TRBV3-2) to TRBJ1-5, with TRBD1 as a possible D gene (5 bases). This CDR3 has 14 residues. Between the trimmed V and J ends, which lost 1 base and 1 base, there was a span of 5 bases. Germline loops: CDR1 LGHDT, CDR2 YNNKEL (reference sequence). The CDR3 sequence is CASSQGQSNQPQHF. Here the CDR3 DNA reads TGTGCCAGCAGCCAAGGACAGAGCAATCAGCCCCAGCATTTT.

This clone was detected only once. This chain joins TRBV11-3 and TRBJ1-2, with D unresolved. This CDR3 has 14 residues. Germline V gene data show CDR1 as SGHNT and CDR2 as YENEEA. Trimming shortened V by 0 bases and J by 0 bases, and 5 bases separated the two germline ends. CDR3 DNA: TGTGCCAGCAGCTTAGACACGGCTAACTATGGCTACACCTTC. Translated: CASSLDTANYGYTF.

This chain links TRBV7-2 with TRBJ1-1, with TRBD1 as a possible D gene (5 bases). Germline-derived CDR1 and CDR2 are SGHTA and FQGNSA. V was cut by 2 bases and J by 5 bases, with 18 bases left in between. This CDR3 has 16 residues. This CDR3 is CASSLFGQGLGTEAFF. For the CDR3, the DNA is TGTGCCAGCAGCTTATTTGGTCAGGGCCTGGGTACTGAAGCTTTCTTT.

This clone appeared a few times. V and J are TRBV18 and TRBJ1-2; 7 bases are shared with TRBD1. Germline-derived CDR1 and CDR2 are KGHSH and LQKENI. V lost 0 bases to trimming and J lost 5 bases; unmatched junction nucleotides: 9. There are 16 residues in the CDR3. The CDR3: CASSPPAGGRGYGYTF. CDR3 DNA sequence: TGTGCCAGCTCACCACCGGCAGGGGGACGGGGATATGGCTACACCTTC.

The rearrangement uses TRBV3-1 (or the pseudogene TRBV3-2) and TRBJ1-2; a possible D gene is TRBD1 (5 bases). Germline loops: CDR1 LGHDT, CDR2 YNNKEL (reference sequence). The CDR3 spans 13 residues. Trimming cost V 1 base and J 6 bases, with 9 bases left between them. In DNA form, the CDR3 reads TGTGCCAGCAGCCAAGGACAGCGACATGGCTACACCTTC. Protein sequence: CASSQGQRHGYTF.

CDR3 loop: CASSLGGTGDYGYTF. CDR3 nucleotide sequence: TGTGCCAGCAGCTTGGGAGGGACAGGAGACTATGGCTACACCTTC. The chain employs TRBV5-4 and TRBJ1-2; 8 bases match TRBD1. Germline loops: CDR1 SGHNT, CDR2 YYREEE (reference sequence). V shed 0 bases and J 3 bases; nucleotides not matched to a gene: 4. The CDR3 consists of 15 residues.

The chain employs TRBV7-2 and TRBJ2-3, with 7 bases aligning to TRBD1. CDR3 length: 14 residues. V dropped 5 bases and J dropped 1; count of bases not matched to a gene: 3. The V gene's germline CDR1 is SGHTA and CDR2 FQGNSA. Written as DNA, the CDR3 is TGTGCCAGCAGCCGGGACAGCCGCACAGATACGCAGTATTTT. Amino acid sequence: CASSRDSRTDTQYF.

In its sample, this clone was seen once. J is TRBJ2-7 and V is TRBV12-3 or TRBV12-4; D remains ambiguous. The CDR3 is 13 residues long. Trimming took off 8 bases at V and 0 bases at J, with 11 bases between the two ends. The DNA of the CDR3 is TGTGCCAGCGGATTATGGGCCTCCTACGAGCAGTACTTC. Translating gives CASGLWASYEQYF.

The chain links TRBV7-3 to TRBJ2-2, with TRBD2 matching over 10 bases. The CDR3 is 16 amino acids. Germline V lookup: CDR1 SGHTA, CDR2 FQGTGA. After removal of 5 bases from V and 4 bases from J, the junction contained 7 bases not matched to a gene. CDR3 sequence reads: CASSPLAGASTGELFF. The CDR3 bases are TGTGCCAGCAGCCCGCTAGCGGGGGCCTCCACCGGGGAGCTGTTTTTT.

V and J are TRBV10-3 and TRBJ1-5, with a weak D call TRBD1 (6 bases). The CDR3 covers 15 residues. Germline loops: CDR1 ENHRY, CDR2 SYGVKD. The V gene lost 0 bases and the J gene lost 6 bases, with 12 bases spanning the gap. CDR3 loop: CAISESDSRSQPQHF. In nucleotides, the CDR3 is TGTGCCATCAGTGAGTCGGACAGTAGGAGTCAGCCCCAGCATTTT.

J is TRBJ1-4 and V is TRBV27; D gene ambiguous. Germline CDR1 is MNHEY and CDR2 is SMNVEV (reference sequence). The CDR3 consists of 18 residues. Trimming stripped 2 bases from V and 8 bases from J, with 24 bases between. DNA for the CDR3: TGTGCCAGCAGTTTAAAACTGTCTCCCCCGTCGGGATGGGAAAAACTGTTTTTT. Translated: CASSLKLSPPSGWEKLFF.

The table lists this clone with a few counts. The V call is TRBV7-2, the J call TRBJ1-1; no clear D. CDR1 is SGHTA, CDR2 FQGNSA, per germline. Trimming took 2 bases from V and 1 from J, leaving 5 bases between them. CDR3 size: 13 residues. CDR3 DNA: TGTGCCAGCAGCTTACAGGAGAACACTGAAGCTTTCTTT. Its translation is CASSLQENTEAFF.

CDR3 bases: TGTGCCAGCAGCTCCCGTGGAGGGGCTGGCTACGAGCAGTACTTC. Amino acid sequence: CASSSRGGAGYEQYF. The gene calls are TRBV7-2 and TRBJ2-7; tentatively, D is TRBD2 (6 bases). The ends were cut back, 4 bases at V and 3 bases at J, with 16 bases in the middle. Germline CDR1 reads SGHTA; CDR2 reads FQGNSA. This CDR3 has 15 residues.

The V call is TRBV27, the J call TRBJ1-5; TRBD1 is a possible D gene (6 bases). The CDR3 covers 14 residues. Germline V lookup: CDR1 MNHEY, CDR2 SMNVEV (reference sequence). V dropped 3 bases and J dropped 6 bases, with 12 bases sitting between them. The CDR3: CASSFTGYGQPQHF. Here the CDR3 DNA reads TGTGCCAGCAGTTTCACAGGGTACGGTCAGCCCCAGCATTTT.

This rearrangement joins TRBV11-3 to TRBJ1-2; possibly TRBD1 for D (5 bases). Trimming removed 2 bases from V and 1 base from J, with 8 bases in between. Per the germline V gene, CDR1 is SGHNT and CDR2 is YENEEA. The CDR3 extends over 14 amino acids. The CDR3 DNA follows: TGTGCCAGCAGCTTAAGGCAGGGTAACTATGGCTACACCTTC. It specifies CASSLRQGNYGYTF.

The chain combines TRBV12-3 or TRBV12-4 with TRBJ2-7; D remains ambiguous. The V end lost 6 bases, the J end lost 2 bases, and 11 bases lay between the germline ends. This CDR3 is built from 13 residues. The CDR3 loop reads CASSLGWTYEQYF. The CDR3 DNA is TGTGCCAGCAGCCTAGGCTGGACCTACGAGCAGTACTTC.

This chain links TRBV5-8 with TRBJ1-6, with 9 nucleotides matching TRBD1. This CDR3 is built from 15 residues. Trimming cost V 1 base and J 7 bases; bases outside gene matches: 3. Germline-derived CDR1 and CDR2 are SGHTS and YDEGEE. The CDR3 DNA follows: TGTGCCAGCAGCTTGACAGGGGGCGCGAATTCACCCCTCCACTTT. Translated, it gives CASSLTGGANSPLHF. The full variable domain, in which reference TRBV5-8 and TRBJ1-6 provide the parts outside the CDR3, is EAGVTQSPTHLIKTRGQQATLRCSPISGHTSVYWYQQALGLGLQFLLWYDEGEERNRGNFPPRFSGRQFPNYSSELNVNALELEDSALYLCASSLTGGANSPLHFGNGTRLTVT.

This clone came up once. The V and J genes are TRBV6-5 and TRBJ2-7; tentatively, D is TRBD1 (5 bases). With 7 bases removed from V and 11 bases from J, the gap between germline ends came to 12 bases. Germline CDR1 and CDR2: MNHEY and SVGAGI. The length of the CDR3 is 10 residues. This CDR3 is CASKTLREYF. The CDR3 region has the DNA TGTGCCAGCAAGACCCTCAGGGAGTACTTC.

The chain employs TRBV19 and TRBJ2-1; D is ambiguous. This CDR3 is built from 13 residues. The V and J ends lost 11 bases and 0 bases respectively, with 11 bases between them. Germline CDR1 LNHDA, CDR2 SQIVND (reference sequence). The CDR3: CAAAKSSYNEQFF. CDR3 coding DNA: TGTGCCGCGGCGAAAAGCTCCTACAATGAGCAGTTCTTC.